The present TCR beta chain was sequenced within a study of shared clonotypes between healthy human individuals. Study-wide results and limits: Compared with clonotypes that all four donors shared, non-shared clonotypes had lower generation probabilities. In the sorted subsets, rarefaction showed sequencing was incomplete despite large depth.

The protocol was immunoSEQ multiplex PCR, while the TCRdb copy is restricted to in-frame clones and leaves out a portion. The data show roughly 2.5 million clones, roughly 92% seen once. To note about this clone: As yet, its antigen is unknown.

Trimming stripped 6 bases from V and 3 bases from J, with 8 bases between. CDR1 is MNHEY, CDR2 SVGAGI, per germline. CDR3 length: 13 residues. A CD45RA+ naive subset and a CD45RA-negative memory subset were split from CD4+ cells. The specimen sequenced was naive CD4+ T cells sorted from blood. The subset is: CD45RA+ positively selected. The TCR originated in a man aged 18 to 30 in good health. The chain recombines TRBV6-5 with TRBJ2-2; D is unresolved. CDR3 sequence (DNA): TGTGCCAGCAGGTACACCTACACCGGGGAGCTGTTTTTT. Residues: CASRYTYTGELFF.